One sample yielded the 11 T cell receptor beta chains listed below, sequenced in a study of beta chain features in type 1 diabetes. The entirety of the isolated RNA underwent reverse transcription, so expressed TCRB transcripts were sequenced. Here immunoSEQ multiplex PCR was the method, and the copy in TCRdb shows in-frame clones only, minus some. The data contain 620,000 or so clones, 15% to 19% of them seen just once; the ten biggest clones take up about 0.086%. Sequencing input: naive CD4+ T cells from blood. These receptors all stem from a man between 18 and 29 years old in good health.

This clone was observed a handful of times. The chain links TRBV28 to TRBJ2-7; 8 positions agree with TRBD1. Germline V CDR1 and CDR2: MDHEN, SYDVKM. V was clipped by 5 bases and J by 3 bases; unmatched bases: 15. The CDR3 runs 17 residues. CDR3 sequence: CASSAGPRARGHYEQYF. The CDR3 DNA follows: TGTGCCAGCAGTGCGGGGCCGCGGGCCAGGGGGCACTACGAGCAGTACTTC.

V is TRBV7-2 and J is TRBJ2-3; 14 bases align to TRBD2. The CDR3 loop spans 17 amino acids. The germline V gene encodes CDR1 SGHTA and CDR2 FQGNSA. Trimming at V came to 0 bases and at J to 6 bases, leaving 5 bases not matched to a gene. The CDR3: CASSLAGTSGSVDTQYF. CDR3 sequence (DNA): TGTGCCAGCAGCTTAGCCGGGACTAGCGGGAGTGTGGATACGCAGTATTTT.

This clone has a handful of counts. The chain has TRBV20-1 and TRBJ1-2, with D possibly matching TRBD1 (5 bases). Germline CDR1 is DFQATT and CDR2 is SNEGSKA (reference sequence). Trimming shortened V by 8 bases and J by 9 bases, and 13 bases separated the two germline ends. This CDR3 region has 10 residues. CDR3 region: CSPGALRYTF. CDR3 bases: TGCAGTCCCGGGGCCCTACGCTACACCTTC.

This clone was counted between two and nine times. The chain uses TRBV19 and TRBJ1-5; TRBD1 agrees at 7 bases. V lost 6 bases and J lost 5; bases outside the gene matches: 10. This CDR3 contains 15 residues. From germline, CDR1 is LNHDA and CDR2 SQIVND (reference sequence). CDR3 sequence: CASSRGGAGDQPQHF. The CDR3, as DNA: TGTGCCAGTAGCCGAGGGGGCGCGGGGGATCAGCCCCAGCATTTT.

The V gene is TRBV7-2, the J gene TRBJ1-6; TRBD1 matches 7 bases. This CDR3 has 16 residues. With V trimmed by 4 bases and J by 7 bases, 10 bases remained unmatched. CDR1 SGHTA and CDR2 FQGNSA come from the germline V gene. CDR3 nucleotides: TGTGCCAGCAGCTCACGAGGGGGCTTTGTAAATTCACCCCTCCACTTT. Translating gives CASSSRGGFVNSPLHF.

This sequence joins TRBV7-9 and TRBJ2-5; TRBD2 aligns across 10 bases. Germline V gives CDR1 SEHNR, CDR2 FQNEAQ (reference sequence). This CDR3 comprises 16 residues. With 6 bases clipped from V and 5 bases from J, the junction kept 12 bases outside the gene matches. In DNA form, the CDR3 reads TGTGCCAGCAGTACTTCTTCAGCGGGAGGGCCGGAGACCCAGTACTTC. This sequence encodes CASSTSSAGGPETQYF.

The chain has TRBV5-1 and TRBJ1-1, with D possibly matching TRBD1 (5 bases). CDR3 length: 16 residues. Germline CDR1 reads SGHRS; CDR2 reads YFSETQ. V dropped 2 bases and J dropped 1 base, with 15 bases sitting between them. The CDR3 nucleotides read TGCGCCAGCAGCTTCCTGGACGGGGGGACGAACACTGAAGCTTTCTTT. This translates into CASSFLDGGTNTEAFF.

The rearrangement links TRBV2 to TRBJ2-7; D is uncertain. This CDR3 has 11 amino acids. The germline V and J ends were trimmed by 8 bases and 0 bases, with 5 bases remaining between them. CDR1 and CDR2 (germline): SNHLY, FYNNEI. This CDR3 reads CASGVSYEQYF. DNA of the CDR3: TGTGCCAGCGGGGTCTCCTACGAGCAGTACTTC. Full variable domain (rest looked up from reference TRBV2 and TRBJ2-7): EPEVTQTPSHQVTQMGQEVILRCVPISNHLYFYWYRQILGQKVEFLVSFYNNEISEKSEIFDDQFSVERPDGSNFTLKIRSTKLEDSAMYFCASGVSYEQYFGPGTRLTVT.

This clone was recorded a few times. The chain carries TRBV29-1 and TRBJ1-5; weak D call: TRBD1 (5 bases). Trimming removed 4 bases at V and 0 bases at J, with 10 bases between. The CDR3 runs 14 residues. Germline V gene sequence: CDR1 SQVTM, CDR2 ANQGSEA. This chain's CDR3 is CSVAGGGSNQPQHF. CDR3 DNA: TGCAGCGTTGCGGGCGGGGGTAGCAATCAGCCCCAGCATTTT.

The table lists this clone with a few counts. The rearrangement links TRBV4-3 to TRBJ2-6; possible D gene TRBD1, 5 bases. With 4 bases removed from V and 0 bases from J, the gap between germline ends came to 7 bases. The CDR3 sequence is 15 residues long. In germline, CDR1 is LGHNA, CDR2 YSLEER. CDR3 sequence: CASSPRGSGANVLTF. In nucleotides, the CDR3 is TGCGCCAGCAGCCCTAGGGGCTCTGGGGCCAACGTCCTGACTTTC.

The CDR3 here is CASSLGLDSSYEQYF. CDR3 nucleotides: TGTGCCAGCAGCTTGGGACTGGACAGCTCCTACGAGCAGTACTTC. The chain recombines TRBV5-4 with TRBJ2-7; D perhaps matches TRBD1 (6 bases). The germline V and J ends were trimmed by 0 bases and 0 bases, with 10 bases remaining between them. This CDR3 is built from 15 residues. Germline V CDR1 and CDR2: SGHNT, YYREEE (reference sequence).